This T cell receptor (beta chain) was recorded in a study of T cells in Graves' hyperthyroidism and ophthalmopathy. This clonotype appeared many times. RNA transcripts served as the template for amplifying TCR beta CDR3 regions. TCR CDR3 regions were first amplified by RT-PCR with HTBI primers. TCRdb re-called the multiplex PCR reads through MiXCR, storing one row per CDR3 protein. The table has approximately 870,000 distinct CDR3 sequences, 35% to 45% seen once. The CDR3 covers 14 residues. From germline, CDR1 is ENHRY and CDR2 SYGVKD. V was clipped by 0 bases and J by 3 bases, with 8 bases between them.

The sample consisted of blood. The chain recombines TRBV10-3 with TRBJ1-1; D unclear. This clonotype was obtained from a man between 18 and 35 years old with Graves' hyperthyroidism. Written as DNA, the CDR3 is TGTGCCATCAGTGAGTCCGGCTATGACACTGAAGCTTTCTTT. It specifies CAISESGYDTEAFF.